Shown below are 14 T cell receptor beta chains from a single sample sequenced in a study of blood T cells in healthy people across ages. With a J-beta primer mix and a sample-barcoded 5' primer, a second PCR ran about 7 to 12 cycles. MiXCR was run by TCRdb on the 5' RACE reads, yielding one entry per CDR3 protein. Of 1.5 million or so distinct CDR3 sequences in the sample, approximately 38% are singletons; the top ten hold around 8%. The sample comprised blood. Receptor source: a woman under 30 in good health.

The table lists this clonotype with a few counts. The rearrangement joins TRBV24-1 to TRBJ2-5, with D hard to call. The V gene lost 0 bases and the J gene lost 5 bases, with 3 bases spanning the gap. The CDR3 loop spans 12 amino acids. Germline CDR1 is KGHDR and CDR2 is SFDVKD. CDR3 residues: CATSDLQETQYF. The DNA of the CDR3 is TGTGCCACCAGTGATTTGCAGGAGACCCAGTACTTC.

This clonotype was seen a handful of times. The chain links TRBV4-1 to TRBJ1-4; 7 positions match TRBD1. The trim removed 0 bases at V and 6 bases at J, leaving 4 bases unmatched. The germline gives CDR1 MGHRA, CDR2 YSYEKL. This CDR3 has 15 residues. The DNA of the CDR3 is TGCGCCAGCAGCCAAGAAGGCAGGGGGGATGAAAAACTGTTTTTT. Translating it yields CASSQEGRGDEKLFF.

This rearrangement joins TRBV6-6 to TRBJ2-7; D possibly corresponds to TRBD2 (5 bases). This CDR3 has 13 residues. V shed 10 bases and J shed 5 bases, with 18 bases lying between them. Germline V gene lookup returns CDR1 MNHNY and CDR2 SVGAGI (reference sequence). CDR3 amino acids: CATPGTTSDEQYF. CDR3 bases: TGTGCCACCCCGGGAACGACATCCGACGAGCAGTACTTC.

CDR3 sequence reads: CSVETRMDYGYTF. CDR3 coding DNA: TGCAGCGTCGAGACAAGGATGGACTATGGCTACACCTTC. The gene calls are TRBV29-1 and TRBJ1-2, with D unresolved. The V and J ends lost 6 bases and 3 bases respectively, with 14 bases between them. The CDR3 has 13 residues. Germline CDR1 is SQVTM and CDR2 is ANQGSEA.

This clonotype was recorded a few times. The chain recombines TRBV29-1 with TRBJ2-3, with 9 bases matching TRBD2. The CDR3 loop spans 13 amino acids. Germline V gene lookup returns CDR1 SQVTM and CDR2 ANQGSEA. With 7 bases clipped from V and 2 bases from J, the junction kept 4 bases outside the gene matches. DNA for the CDR3: TGCAGCGGGCTAGCGGGGCTCACAGATACGCAGTATTTT. Its translation: CSGLAGLTDTQYF.

As to this clonotype: This may come from a read error, since a much larger clone is one base off. The chain carries TRBV29-1 and TRBJ2-1, with a tentative D call TRBD2 (5 bases). The CDR3 is 17 residues long. Germline CDR1 reads SQVTM; CDR2 reads ANQGSEA. The chain's CDR3 is CSVESPEWEPLYSEQFF. Here the CDR3 DNA reads TGCAGCGTTGAATCTCCCGAGTGGGAGCCTCTTTACAGTGAGCAGTTCTTC.

The V gene is TRBV6-5, the J gene TRBJ1-1; D call uncertain. The CDR3 totals 15 residues. CDR1 MNHEY and CDR2 SVGAGI come from the germline V gene. The V and J ends lost 0 bases and 0 bases respectively, with 8 bases between them. The CDR3 loop is CASSYSDELNTEAFF. CDR3 DNA: TGTGCCAGCAGTTACTCCGATGAATTGAACACTGAAGCTTTCTTT.

Details on this clonotype: An end of the junction does not agree with germline; a read error may underlie this. The chain has TRBV6-6 and TRBJ1-5, with D possibly TRBD1 on 5 matching bases. The length of the CDR3 is 16 residues. Germline CDR1 reads MNHNY; CDR2 reads SVGAGI (reference sequence). The CDR3 is CTSREGPGSTYQPQHF. The CDR3 nucleotides are TGTACCAGCAGGGAGGGTCCGGGCAGCACATATCAGCCCCAGCATTTT.

This clonotype was seen a few times. The CDR3 region is CASSLAGTDYNEQFF. The CDR3 DNA is TGCGCCAGCAGCTTGGCCGGGACGGACTACAATGAGCAGTTCTTC. The chain recombines TRBV5-1 with TRBJ2-1; D is perhaps TRBD1 or TRBD2 (5 bases each). In germline, CDR1 is SGHRS, CDR2 YFSETQ. CDR3 length: 15 amino acids. Trimming took 0 bases from V and 3 from J, leaving 10 bases between them. Complete variable domain (other parts from reference TRBV5-1 and TRBJ2-1): KAGVTQTPRYLIKTRGQQVTLSCSPISGHRSVSWYQQTPGQGLQFLFEYFSETQRNKGNFPGRFSGRQFSNSRSEMNVSTLELGDSALYLCASSLAGTDYNEQFFGPGTRLTVL.

In its sample, this clonotype was seen a few times. The chain joins TRBV3-1 to TRBJ2-1, with 8 bases aligning to TRBD1. Germline lookup yields CDR1 LGHDT and CDR2 YNNKEL (reference sequence). The CDR3 has 15 amino acids. V was pared by 5 bases and J by 9 bases, with 12 bases of the junction left unmatched. The CDR3, as DNA: TGTGCCAGCAGCTCAGGGGGCCCCAGTGGGGGTGAGCAGTTCTTC. It encodes CASSSGGPSGGEQFF.

The gene calls are TRBV5-1 and TRBJ1-4; TRBD1 aligns across 11 bases. CDR3 length: 14 amino acids. Trimming cost V 4 bases and J 9 bases; bases outside gene matches: 5. Germline V lookup: CDR1 SGHRS, CDR2 YFSETQ. The CDR3 region has the DNA TGCGCCAGCAGCCGGACAGGGGGCAAGAAAAAACTGTTTTTT. It encodes CASSRTGGKKKLFF.

The rearrangement joins TRBV28 to TRBJ1-4; no clear D gene. CDR1 is MDHEN, CDR2 SYDVKM, per germline. The V end was cut by 4 bases, the J end by 3 bases, with 15 bases between. The CDR3 totals 16 residues. The CDR3 region is CASSSPETGPNEKLFF. The CDR3 bases are TGTGCCAGCAGTTCTCCCGAGACCGGACCTAATGAAAAACTGTTTTTT.

This clonotype was counted only a few times. The chain carries TRBV6-1 and TRBJ1-1, with 9 positions matching TRBD1. This CDR3 contains 16 residues. Germline V gene data show CDR1 as MNHNS and CDR2 as SASEGT. V shed 7 bases, J shed 1 base, and the junction held 10 bases outside the gene matches. The CDR3 DNA is TGTGCCAGCACCACGCACGGGACAGGGAGGAACACTGAAGCTTTCTTT. Protein product: CASTTHGTGRNTEAFF.

This clonotype was observed a few times. This chain joins TRBV4-2 and TRBJ2-7, with D possibly being TRBD1 (6 bases). The CDR3 contains 13 residues. The germline V and J ends were trimmed by 2 bases and 6 bases, with 11 bases remaining between them. CDR1 LGHNA and CDR2 YNFKEQ come from the germline V gene. The CDR3 spells CASSQSTGREQYF. CDR3 DNA sequence: TGTGCCAGCAGCCAAAGCACAGGGCGCGAGCAGTACTTC.